The clone carrying this T cell receptor beta chain is a singleton in its sample. Its antigen is not identified. This sample was included in a study of T-cell reconstitution after alpha-beta-depleted transplantation in children. Overall study findings and caveats: Surviving recipient cells, namely T cells and thymic progenitors, were the source of high day-60 TCRbeta diversity in some patients. As was reported, about two months after transplant, alpha-beta T cells came from several hundred expanded graft clones.

Unique molecular identifiers were built into the TCRbeta library. Via MiXCR, TCRdb re-called the PCR reads, giving one row per CDR3 protein. The sample holds around 700,000 distinct CDR3 sequences, approximately 14% seen once. The CDR3 covers 19 residues. The V gene's germline CDR1 is LNHNV and CDR2 YYDKDF (reference sequence). V gave up 5 bases and J gave up 3 bases; unmatched junction bases: 11. This TCR came from a girl aged 2-10 years with congenital amegakaryocytic thrombocytopenia, due to receive a stem cell transplant. This material consisted of PBMCs, taken before TCRalphabeta/CD19-depleted stem cell transplant. This sequence joins TRBV15 and TRBJ2-2; 14 nucleotides line up with TRBD2. The CDR3 region is CATSAGLAGDPLDTGELFF. In DNA form, the CDR3 reads TGTGCCACCAGCGCGGGACTAGCGGGGGACCCTCTGGACACCGGGGAGCTGTTTTTT.